These T cell receptor beta chains were read from a single sample in a study of blood T cell repertoires in COVID-19. The method was immunoSEQ multiplex PCR; TCRdb's version includes in-frame clones alone and lacks a portion of them. The sample records over 150,000 clones, about 88% being singletons. Sequencing was performed on peripheral blood. Receptors were obtained from a man aged 55 to 69 with COVID-19, enrolled during active disease. The conserved cysteine and the conserved F or W are not part of the CDR3 here. The order of the fields is V gene, J gene, CDR3 protein.

v_call: TRBV27
j_call: TRBJ2-2
cdr3_aa: ASSLSAGVGELF

v_call: TRBV27
j_call: TRBJ2-1
cdr3_aa: ASSTYNEQF

v_call: TRBV6-5
j_call: TRBJ1-4
cdr3_aa: ASSYSGQRQEKLF

v_call: TRBV7-2
j_call: TRBJ2-2
cdr3_aa: ASRKKREDFLNTGELF

v_call: TRBV14
j_call: TRBJ2-5
cdr3_aa: ASSQNRGEVETQY

v_call: TRBV18
j_call: TRBJ1-2
cdr3_aa: ASSPSDGNFYGYT

v_call: TRBV7-2
j_call: TRBJ1-2
cdr3_aa: ASHRDSTYGYT

v_call: TRBV28
j_call: TRBJ1-3
cdr3_aa: ASSLDRLNTNTIY

v_call: TRBV7-9
j_call: TRBJ1-2
cdr3_aa: ASSPSWGVGYT

v_call: TRBV6-2/TRBV6-3
j_call: TRBJ2-7
cdr3_aa: ASSYRQQGGEQY

v_call: TRBV4-1
j_call: TRBJ1-2
cdr3_aa: ASSQGSQASGYT

v_call: TRBV28
j_call: TRBJ2-5
cdr3_aa: ASSPPLAGEETQY

v_call: TRBV5-1
j_call: TRBJ2-7
cdr3_aa: ASSLGQGLFEQY

v_call: TRBV4-2
j_call: TRBJ1-2
cdr3_aa: ASSQSVGAEQYGYT

v_call: TRBV11-3
j_call: TRBJ2-5
cdr3_aa: ASSLQGSQY

v_call: TRBV5-6
j_call: TRBJ2-5
cdr3_aa: ASSLAETQY

v_call: TRBV5-4
j_call: TRBJ1-1
cdr3_aa: ASSSSQGMRTEAF

v_call: TRBV5-5
j_call: TRBJ2-7
cdr3_aa: ASSQHQGAGNEQY

v_call: TRBV6-5
j_call: TRBJ2-1
cdr3_aa: ASSYLRDRINEQF

v_call: TRBV5-4
j_call: TRBJ1-5
cdr3_aa: ASSFGGAGQPQH

v_call: TRBV5-4
j_call: TRBJ2-7
cdr3_aa: ASSLGTTGTYEQY

v_call: TRBV10-3
j_call: TRBJ1-1
cdr3_aa: AIAPQGSPEAF

v_call: TRBV16
j_call: TRBJ2-5
cdr3_aa: ASSNHRVQETQY

v_call: TRBV24-1
j_call: TRBJ1-2
cdr3_aa: ATSGTRFDGYT

v_call: TRBV6-5
j_call: TRBJ1-1
cdr3_aa: ASSYSQGARTEAF

v_call: TRBV27
j_call: TRBJ2-3
cdr3_aa: ASSPGSGRSTDTQY

v_call: TRBV20-1
j_call: TRBJ2-7
cdr3_aa: SASVPGQGARY

v_call: TRBV6-4
j_call: TRBJ2-3
cdr3_aa: ASSRQDTDTQY

v_call: TRBV6-5
j_call: TRBJ1-1
cdr3_aa: ASSYSTGTGTTEAF

v_call: TRBV19
j_call: TRBJ1-1
cdr3_aa: ASRVWGQSNTEAF

v_call: TRBV11-1
j_call: TRBJ2-1
cdr3_aa: ASSPPGLAGSGEQF

v_call: TRBV4-2
j_call: TRBJ1-2
cdr3_aa: ASGGWTGTNYGYT

v_call: TRBV9
j_call: TRBJ1-2
cdr3_aa: ASTIDGGGAWNKGYT

v_call: TRBV6-6
j_call: TRBJ1-2
cdr3_aa: ASGQGDGYT

v_call: TRBV7-8
j_call: TRBJ1-2
cdr3_aa: ASSARGQAPGYGYT

v_call: TRBV7-3
j_call: TRBJ2-3
cdr3_aa: ASSLMSSSGGDTQY

v_call: TRBV28
j_call: TRBJ1-2
cdr3_aa: AIRPGGGQGYGYT

v_call: TRBV6-5
j_call: TRBJ2-3
cdr3_aa: ASRRTGSDTQY

v_call: TRBV11-3
j_call: TRBJ2-5
cdr3_aa: ASSRPSSDQETQY

v_call: TRBV29-1
j_call: TRBJ2-7
cdr3_aa: SALTGGYEQY

v_call: TRBV7-8
j_call: TRBJ1-2
cdr3_aa: ASSLALIGAGYT

v_call: TRBV19
j_call: TRBJ2-7
cdr3_aa: ASRGESYEQY

v_call: TRBV6-2/TRBV6-3
j_call: TRBJ1-5
cdr3_aa: ASSYSSGRPQH

v_call: TRBV6-5
j_call: TRBJ2-5
cdr3_aa: ASSYSRLAGEETQY

v_call: TRBV7-3
j_call: TRBJ2-3
cdr3_aa: ASSPLTSTDTQY